Listed here are 14 T cell receptor beta chains from one sample, sequenced in a study of Ad26.COV2.S vaccination and SARS-CoV-2 variants. Regarding treatment: roughly 19 received Ad26.COV2.S at low or high dose, single or two shots; about 5 received placebo; per-sample allocation not given. At day 63 after the first vaccine or placebo injection, samples were drawn. Clones were sequenced by immunoSEQ multiplex PCR, and TCRdb holds only the in-frame ones, with some missing. The data hold 300,000 to 350,000 clones, with about 86% observed a single time. The specimen was peripheral blood, collected in a trial of Ad26.COV2.S vaccine versus placebo. These receptors originate from a person aged 18-65 years who received the Ad26.COV2.S COVID-19 vaccine or a placebo.

On this clone itself: This specimen includes other DNA sequences encoding the same CDR3. This chain connects TRBV18 to TRBJ2-5; D gene uncertain. In germline, CDR1 is KGHSH, CDR2 LQKENI. There are 12 residues in the CDR3. The V end lost 0 bases, the J end lost 3 bases, and 2 bases lay between the germline ends. The CDR3 here is CASSPPEETQYF. CDR3 coding DNA: TGTGCCAGCTCACCACCGGAAGAGACCCAGTACTTC.

The V gene is TRBV7-2, the J gene TRBJ2-1; perhaps TRBD2 as D (5 bases). V was pared by 5 bases and J by 5 bases, with 22 bases between. The CDR3 runs 17 residues. Per germline, CDR1 SGHTA and CDR2 FQGNSA. CDR3 DNA sequence: TGTGCCAGCAGCCGCCCCGCTGGACTTAGGTTGGACAATGAGCAGTTCTTC. This gives the protein CASSRPAGLRLDNEQFF.

The CDR3 DNA is TGTGCCAGCAGTATTGGGGGAGCGGATTCCTACAATGAGCAGTTCTTC. The encoded protein is CASSIGGADSYNEQFF. The chain recombines TRBV28 with TRBJ2-1; D may correspond to TRBD1 or TRBD2 (5 bases each). This CDR3 contains 16 residues. V gave up 5 bases and J gave up 1 base, with 15 bases separating them. Germline CDR1 reads MDHEN; CDR2 reads SYDVKM.

The rearrangement uses TRBV10-1 and TRBJ2-3, with 9 bases aligning to TRBD2. The germline gives CDR1 WNHNN, CDR2 SYGVQD (reference sequence). After removal of 2 bases from V and 4 bases from J, the junction contained 4 bases not matched to a gene. This CDR3 region has 15 residues. Here the CDR3 DNA reads TGCGCCAGCAGTGAGAGCGGGGGGCGAGCAGATACGCAGTATTTT. This codes for CASSESGGRADTQYF.

The chain links TRBV10-3 to TRBJ1-6; D ambiguous. Germline V gene sequence: CDR1 ENHRY, CDR2 SYGVKD. V was cut by 7 bases and J by 7 bases, with 11 bases left in between. The CDR3 covers 13 residues. Written as DNA, the CDR3 is TGTGCCATCAATAAAGGCCTGAATTCACCCCTCCACTTT. Its translation is CAINKGLNSPLHF.

V usage is TRBV6-5 and J usage is TRBJ2-1; 11 positions match TRBD2. V was clipped by 4 bases and J by 7 bases; unmatched bases: 3. The CDR3 contains 14 residues. Germline V lookup: CDR1 MNHEY, CDR2 SVGAGI. Here the CDR3 reads CASSLAGGWNEQFF. CDR3 nucleotide sequence: TGTGCCAGCAGTTTAGCGGGGGGGTGGAATGAGCAGTTCTTC.

The rearrangement uses TRBV4-2 and TRBJ2-1; D unresolved. Per the germline V gene, CDR1 is LGHNA and CDR2 is YNFKEQ. CDR3 length equals 13 residues. Trimming removed 0 bases at V and 8 bases at J, with 8 bases between. CDR3 protein: CASSQEVSDEQFF. The CDR3 DNA is TGTGCCAGCAGCCAAGAGGTGTCGGATGAGCAGTTCTTC.

This chain joins TRBV18 and TRBJ2-7; D ambiguous. V was cut by 6 bases and J by 1 base, with 10 bases left in between. Looked up from germline, CDR1 is KGHSH and CDR2 is LQKENI. CDR3 length: 13 amino acids. CDR3 coding DNA: TGTGCCAGCTCGCCGCAGGTGTCCTACGAGCAGTACTTC. Translating it yields CASSPQVSYEQYF. Full variable domain (outside the CDR3, taken from reference TRBV18 and TRBJ2-7): NAGVMQNPRHLVRRRGQEARLRCSPMKGHSHVYWYRQLPEEGLKFMVYLQKENIIDESGMPKERFSAEFPKEGPSILRIQQVVRGDSAAYFCASSPQVSYEQYFGPGTRLTVT.

This rearrangement joins TRBV5-1 to TRBJ2-2; no definite D call. Trimming removed 4 bases from V and 2 bases from J, with 9 bases in between. Germline V gene lookup returns CDR1 SGHRS and CDR2 YFSETQ. The CDR3 length is 14 residues. CDR3 in DNA: TGCGCCAGCAGCCCGGCTACAAACACCGGGGAGCTGTTTTTT. Translating it yields CASSPATNTGELFF.

This clone was found a few times. J is TRBJ2-1 and V is TRBV12-3 or TRBV12-4; D possibly uses TRBD1 or TRBD2 (5 bases each). V lost 11 bases, J lost 5 bases, and 16 bases lay in between. The CDR3 spans 13 residues. CDR3 DNA: TGTGCCGCCCAGGGTAGCGCAAACAATGAGCAGTTCTTC. Its translation: CAAQGSANNEQFF.

V usage is TRBV12-3 or TRBV12-4 and J usage is TRBJ1-5; no clear D. The CDR3 has 13 amino acids. Trimming pared 1 base from V and 5 bases from J, leaving 6 bases between. CDR3 nucleotides: TGTGCCAGCAGTTTAGGGCAAGATCAGCCCCAGCATTTT. Its protein is CASSLGQDQPQHF.

This chain links TRBV19 with TRBJ2-1; the D is unclear. The V and J ends lost 7 bases and 4 bases respectively, with 17 bases between them. The CDR3 is 15 residues long. The germline V gene has CDR1 LNHDA and CDR2 SQIVND (reference sequence). CDR3: CASTAIGNVYNEQFF. The CDR3 DNA follows: TGTGCCAGTACCGCAATAGGGAACGTGTACAATGAGCAGTTCTTC.

The CDR3 region is CASSPGPQEGYTF. As DNA, the CDR3 is TGTGCCAGCAGCCCCGGGCCTCAGGAGGGCTACACCTTC. The chain couples TRBV7-2 to TRBJ1-2; no definite D call. V dropped 5 bases and J dropped 8 bases, with 15 bases sitting between them. The CDR3 totals 13 residues. CDR1 is SGHTA, CDR2 FQGNSA, per germline.

The chain joins TRBV5-5 to TRBJ2-7; TRBD2 is a possible D gene (6 bases). V lost 4 bases and J 7 bases, leaving 21 bases between the germline ends. There are 15 residues in the CDR3. From germline, CDR1 is SGHKS and CDR2 YYEKEE (reference sequence). The CDR3 DNA sequence: TGTGCCAGCAGCCTACGCTTGGGCAGGGCGGGGGAGCAGTACTTC. The encoded protein is CASSLRLGRAGEQYF.